Below are 29 T cell receptor beta chains sequenced from a single sample in a study of blood T cell repertoires in COVID-19. Data came from immunoSEQ multiplex PCR; TCRdb stores just in-frame clones and leaves some out. The data contain approximately 390,000 clones, about 83% of them singletons. Sequencing was carried out using PBMCs or T cells enriched from blood (not recorded which). The receptor set was obtained from a woman in her forties or fifties who had recovered from COVID-19.

This chain links TRBV11-2 with TRBJ2-4; TRBD2 agrees at 10 bases. The germline V gene encodes CDR1 SGHAT and CDR2 FQNNGV. This CDR3 region has 18 residues. V lost 0 bases and J lost 0; bases outside the gene matches: 5. The CDR3 sequence is CASSLENSGGLAKNIQYF. The CDR3 DNA sequence: TGTGCCAGCAGCTTAGAGAATAGCGGGGGGCTAGCCAAAAACATTCAGTACTTC.

CDR3 DNA sequence: TGCGCCAGCAGTGAGGCAGACACTAGCAATCAGCCCCAGCATTTT. The encoded protein is CASSEADTSNQPQHF. V gene TRBV10-1 combines with J gene TRBJ1-5; D gene unclear. The CDR3 is 15 residues long. V lost 2 bases, J lost 0 bases, and 8 bases lay in between. Germline V gene sequence: CDR1 WNHNN, CDR2 SYGVQD (reference sequence).

The chain is built from TRBV5-1 and TRBJ1-1; D might be TRBD1 (6 bases). The length of the CDR3 is 14 residues. Trimming removed 4 bases at V and 2 bases at J, with 12 bases between. CDR1 is SGHRS and CDR2 is YFSETQ in the germline V gene. The CDR3 DNA is TGCGCCAGCAGCCTGTATGGGGGCAACACTGAAGCTTTCTTT. Encoded protein: CASSLYGGNTEAFF.

This chain connects TRBV2 to TRBJ1-2; D may be TRBD1 (5 bases). Trimming took 7 bases from V and 0 from J, leaving 18 bases between them. The CDR3 has 16 amino acids. CDR1 and CDR2 (germline): SNHLY, FYNNEI. CDR3 in amino acids: CASKLDGGTTNYGYTF. CDR3 in DNA: TGTGCCAGCAAGCTAGATGGGGGGACCACTAACTATGGCTACACCTTC.

The chain couples TRBV18 to TRBJ1-5; D call uncertain. Germline lookup yields CDR1 KGHSH and CDR2 LQKENI. V was cut by 1 base and J by 0 bases, with 13 bases left in between. This CDR3 region has 17 residues. CDR3 DNA sequence: TGTGCCAGCTCACCACGCCAGGCCCCTTATAGCAATCAGCCCCAGCATTTT. This translates into CASSPRQAPYSNQPQHF.

The chain combines TRBV25-1 with TRBJ2-1, with 7 bases identical to TRBD1. J lost 8 bases, V lost 0 bases, and 16 bases had no gene match. This CDR3 region has 18 residues. CDR1 MGHDK and CDR2 SYGVNS come from the germline V gene. CDR3 residues: CASSEYLRGREGTDEQFF. The CDR3 DNA is TGTGCCAGCAGTGAATATCTTCGGGGTCGAGAAGGGACAGATGAGCAGTTCTTC.

The gene calls are TRBV29-1 and TRBJ2-1; D perhaps matches TRBD2 (6 bases). CDR3 size: 15 residues. The germline gives CDR1 SQVTM, CDR2 ANQGSEA. Deletions cut 0 bases from V and 6 bases from J, with 15 bases between. The CDR3 DNA is TGCAGCGTTGAAGAGGCTTGGAGGCGGGGCAATGAGCAGTTCTTC. Its protein is CSVEEAWRRGNEQFF.

This clone was detected only once. The genes are TRBV2 and TRBJ2-2, with a possible D match to TRBD2 (6 bases). CDR3 size: 14 residues. CDR1 SNHLY and CDR2 FYNNEI come from the germline V gene. Trimming cost V 8 bases and J 4 bases, with 14 bases left between them. This chain's CDR3 is CASQGSGLTGELFF. In DNA, the CDR3 is TGTGCCAGCCAGGGAAGCGGGCTCACCGGGGAGCTGTTTTTT.

The chain joins TRBV5-1 to TRBJ1-2, with D perhaps matching TRBD1 (5 bases). This CDR3 has 14 residues. V was shortened by 4 bases and J by 1 base, with 11 bases between the two germline ends. Germline CDR1 and CDR2: SGHRS and YFSETQ. The CDR3 loop reads CASSTDTLNYGYTF. CDR3 sequence (DNA): TGCGCCAGCAGCACGGACACACTTAACTATGGCTACACCTTC.

The gene calls are TRBV5-1 and TRBJ2-7; tentative D call: TRBD1 (5 bases). Germline-derived CDR1 and CDR2 are SGHRS and YFSETQ. The CDR3 covers 14 residues. V was shortened by 1 base and J by 3 bases, with 11 bases between the two germline ends. The chain's CDR3 is CASSLSQDLYEQYF. DNA of the CDR3: TGCGCCAGCAGCTTGTCACAGGACCTCTACGAGCAGTACTTC. Together with reference TRBV5-1 and TRBJ2-7, the CDR3 gives the full variable domain: KAGVTQTPRYLIKTRGQQVTLSCSPISGHRSVSWYQQTPGQGLQFLFEYFSETQRNKGNFPGRFSGRQFSNSRSEMNVSTLELGDSALYLCASSLSQDLYEQYFGPGTRLTVT.

The chain couples TRBV10-3 to TRBJ1-3; TRBD1 matches 8 bases. Germline-derived CDR1 and CDR2 are ENHRY and SYGVKD. This CDR3 spans 15 amino acids. With 10 bases clipped from V and 0 bases from J, the junction kept 8 bases outside the gene matches. CDR3 loop: CATGQGEVSGNTIYF. The CDR3 region has the DNA TGTGCCACCGGACAGGGAGAAGTCTCTGGAAACACCATATATTTT.

The CDR3 region is CASNLYTGVTEAFF. As DNA, the CDR3 is TGTGCCAGCAATTTGTATACAGGGGTCACTGAAGCTTTCTTT. The rearrangement links TRBV6-5 to TRBJ1-1, with 7 bases lining up with TRBD1. V lost 7 bases to trimming and J lost 4 bases; unmatched junction nucleotides: 9. The CDR3 extends over 14 amino acids. Germline V gene lookup returns CDR1 MNHEY and CDR2 SVGAGI.

The sample holds a few counts of this clone. The CDR3 here is CASSIDRWYEQYF. As DNA, the CDR3 is TGTGCCAGTAGTATCGACAGGTGGTACGAGCAGTACTTC. The rearrangement links TRBV19 to TRBJ2-7; D possibly corresponds to TRBD1 (6 bases). V gave up 3 bases and J gave up 4 bases, with 10 bases separating them. CDR3 size: 13 residues. From germline, CDR1 is LNHDA and CDR2 SQIVND (reference sequence).

This clone was counted between two and nine times. This sequence joins TRBV18 and TRBJ1-1; 8 nucleotides line up with TRBD1. CDR3 length: 14 amino acids. J was trimmed by 6 bases and V by 4 bases; bases with no gene match: 7. Germline-derived CDR1 and CDR2 are KGHSH and LQKENI. CDR3 bases: TGTGCCAGCTCACTTGGACAGGGAGGGTCTGAAGCTTTCTTT. Its protein product is CASSLGQGGSEAFF.

The chain is built from TRBV28 and TRBJ2-7; D remains ambiguous. Germline V lookup: CDR1 MDHEN, CDR2 SYDVKM. The germline V and J ends were trimmed by 6 bases and 2 bases, with 14 bases remaining between them. This CDR3 is built from 14 residues. The DNA for the CDR3 is TGTGCCAGCAGCCTCGGCCCACTACCCTACGAGCAGTACTTC. Its protein product is CASSLGPLPYEQYF.

The rearrangement joins TRBV2 to TRBJ2-7, with D unclear. CDR3 length: 12 residues. Trimming pared 4 bases from V and 3 bases from J, leaving 7 bases between. The germline gives CDR1 SNHLY, CDR2 FYNNEI. For the CDR3, the DNA is TGTGCCAGCAGTGTTGAGTTCTACGAGCAGTACTTC. Its translation: CASSVEFYEQYF.

The CDR3 coding sequence is TGCACCAGCAGTCCTTTGGGGGCTCAGGTGGAGCAGTACTTC. Protein sequence: CTSSPLGAQVEQYF. V gene TRBV1 combines with J gene TRBJ2-7; the table's D call, TRBD1, has no DNA check behind it. TRBV1 represents a pseudogene. This CDR3 spans 14 amino acids.

The chain employs TRBV4-2 and TRBJ2-3; maybe TRBD1 (6 bases). Germline V gene lookup returns CDR1 LGHNA and CDR2 YNFKEQ. The CDR3 is 13 amino acids. V was shortened by 5 bases and J by 4 bases, with 10 bases between the two germline ends. CDR3 residues: CASSSGGPDTQYF. The DNA of the CDR3 is TGTGCCAGCAGCAGTGGGGGCCCAGATACGCAGTATTTT.

A note on this clone: Other DNA sequences of this sample code for an identical CDR3. The chain couples TRBV28 to TRBJ1-2, with D unresolved. This CDR3 has 8 residues. Per the germline V gene, CDR1 is MDHEN and CDR2 is SYDVKM. The V end lost 10 bases, the J end lost 7 bases, and 4 bases lay between the germline ends. In DNA form, the CDR3 reads TGTGCCACCGGTGGCTACACCTTC. Translated, it gives CATGGYTF.

The chain carries TRBV2 and TRBJ1-2; D gene uncertain. CDR1 and CDR2 (germline): SNHLY, FYNNEI. Trimming took off 10 bases at V and 8 bases at J, with 17 bases between the two ends. The CDR3 consists of 12 residues. The CDR3 nucleotides read TGTGCCACACGTGATGCGGGAGGGGGCTACACCTTC. Residues: CATRDAGGGYTF. The entire variable domain, with the rest obtained from reference TRBV2 and TRBJ1-2, is as follows: EPEVTQTPSHQVTQMGQEVILRCVPISNHLYFYWYRQILGQKVEFLVSFYNNEISEKSEIFDDQFSVERPDGSNFTLKIRSTKLEDSAMYFCATRDAGGGYTFGSGTRLTVV.

The chain uses TRBV9 and TRBJ1-2; 9 nucleotides agree with TRBD1. The CDR3 consists of 15 residues. The V gene's germline CDR1 is SGDLS and CDR2 YYNGEE. The junction had 5 bases not matched to a gene; V was cut back by 3 bases and J by 2 bases. The CDR3 protein is CASSAEGTGNYGYTF. Here the CDR3 DNA reads TGTGCCAGCAGCGCCGAGGGGACAGGGAACTATGGCTACACCTTC.

The chain is built from TRBV7-6 and TRBJ1-4; 8 bases align to TRBD1. The CDR3 spans 15 residues. The germline CDR1 and CDR2 sequences are SGHVS and FNYEAQ. With V trimmed by 0 bases and J by 5 bases, 2 bases remained unmatched. The CDR3 DNA follows: TGTGCCAGCAGCTTAGCGACAGGGGTAAATGAAAAACTGTTTTTT. This gives the protein CASSLATGVNEKLFF.

A word on this clone: At the DNA level, this CDR3 is encoded by other sequences in the same sample as well. V usage is TRBV2 and J usage is TRBJ1-5, with 9 bases lining up with TRBD1. In germline, CDR1 is SNHLY, CDR2 FYNNEI. The V gene end was trimmed by 4 bases and the J gene end by 2 bases; junction bases not matched to a gene: 0. This CDR3 is built from 14 residues. The CDR3 nucleotides are TGTGCCAGCAGTGGGACAGGGGGCAATCAGCCCCAGCATTTT. Amino acid sequence: CASSGTGGNQPQHF.

The V and J genes are TRBV4-1 and TRBJ2-1; 11 bases line up with TRBD2. The CDR3 length is 15 residues. Losses at the gene ends were 6 bases for V and 2 bases for J; bases not matched to a gene: 3. Germline lookup yields CDR1 MGHRA and CDR2 YSYEKL. This CDR3 is CASRPSGGPYNEQFF. CDR3 nucleotides: TGCGCCAGCAGACCTAGCGGGGGGCCCTACAATGAGCAGTTCTTC.

The gene calls are TRBV19 and TRBJ1-5, with a tentative D call TRBD1 (6 bases). Trimming took 6 bases from V and 0 from J, leaving 18 bases between them. CDR1 is LNHDA, CDR2 SQIVND, per germline (reference sequence). This CDR3 spans 17 amino acids. CDR3 region: CASSWTAGGYSNQPQHF. As DNA, the CDR3 is TGTGCCAGTAGCTGGACAGCCGGGGGGTATAGCAATCAGCCCCAGCATTTT.

The CDR3 DNA sequence: TGTGCCAGCAGCGAAAGGGACATCTACACCGGGGAGCTGTTTTTT. Translation gives CASSERDIYTGELFF. The genes are TRBV7-9 and TRBJ2-2; weak D call: TRBD1 (6 bases). This CDR3 region has 15 residues. V was shortened by 5 bases and J by 3 bases, with 13 bases between the two germline ends. Germline V gene lookup returns CDR1 SEHNR and CDR2 FQNEAQ (reference sequence).

The CDR3 DNA reads as TGTGCCAGCAGCCCGCTTGCTATAGTTGGGACCCAGTACTTC. Protein sequence: CASSPLAIVGTQYF. The chain employs TRBV6-5 and TRBJ2-5; D is ambiguous. CDR3 length: 14 residues. Deletions cut 6 bases from V and 7 bases from J, with 18 bases between. Germline values: CDR1 MNHEY, CDR2 SVGAGI.

This chain uses TRBV11-2 with TRBJ2-7; 8 positions agree with TRBD2. CDR3 length equals 16 residues. V trimming: 1 base; J trimming: 4 bases; junction bases outside the gene matches: 9. Germline CDR1 is SGHAT and CDR2 is FQNNGV. CDR3 DNA sequence: TGTGCCAGCAGCTTAGTTCCAGCGGGGGTAGTATACGAGCAGTACTTC. It encodes CASSLVPAGVVYEQYF. The entire variable domain, with the rest obtained from reference TRBV11-2 and TRBJ2-7, is as follows: EAGVAQSPRYKIIEKRQSVAFWCNPISGHATLYWYQQILGQGPKLLIQFQNNGVVDDSQLPKDRFSAERLKGVDSTLKIQPAKLEDSAVYLCASSLVPAGVVYEQYFGPGTRLTVT.

This clone was counted only a few times. The DNA of the CDR3 is TGCGCCAGCAGCTTGGGTGGAGATTCGGGGGCTTTCTTT. Its protein product is CASSLGGDSGAFF. The rearrangement links TRBV5-1 to TRBJ1-1; D ambiguous. This CDR3 has 13 amino acids. The germline V gene encodes CDR1 SGHRS and CDR2 YFSETQ. V was cut by 0 bases and J by 11 bases, with 14 bases left in between.